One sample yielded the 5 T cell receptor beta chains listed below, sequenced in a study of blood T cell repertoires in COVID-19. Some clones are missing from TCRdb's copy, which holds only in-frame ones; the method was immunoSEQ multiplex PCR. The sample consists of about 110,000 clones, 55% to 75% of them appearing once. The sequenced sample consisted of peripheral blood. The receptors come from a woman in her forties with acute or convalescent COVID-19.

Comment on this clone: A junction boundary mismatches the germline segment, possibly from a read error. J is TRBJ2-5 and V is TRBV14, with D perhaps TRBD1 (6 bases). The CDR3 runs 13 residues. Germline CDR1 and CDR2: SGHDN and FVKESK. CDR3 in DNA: TGTGCCAGCAACCAAGTACAGGGTAGTGCCCAGTACTTC. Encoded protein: CASNQVQGSAQYF.

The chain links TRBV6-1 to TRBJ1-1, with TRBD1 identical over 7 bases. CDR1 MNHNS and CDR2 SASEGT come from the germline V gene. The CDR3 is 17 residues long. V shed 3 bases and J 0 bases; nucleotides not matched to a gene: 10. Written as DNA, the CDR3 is TGTGCCAGCAGTGACCGACAGGGTGTAGGGGTGAACACTGAAGCTTTCTTT. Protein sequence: CASSDRQGVGVNTEAFF.

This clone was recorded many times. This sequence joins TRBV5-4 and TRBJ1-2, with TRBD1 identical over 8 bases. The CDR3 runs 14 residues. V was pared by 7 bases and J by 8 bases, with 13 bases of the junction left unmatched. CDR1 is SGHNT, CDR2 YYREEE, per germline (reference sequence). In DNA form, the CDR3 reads TGTGCCAGCCACAGGGGGGGTGACGGGATAGGCTACACCTTC. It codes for CASHRGGDGIGYTF.

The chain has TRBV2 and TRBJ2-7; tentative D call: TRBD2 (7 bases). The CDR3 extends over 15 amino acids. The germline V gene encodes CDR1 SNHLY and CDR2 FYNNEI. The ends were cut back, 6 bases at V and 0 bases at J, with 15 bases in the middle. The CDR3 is CASSEGGGGSYEQYF. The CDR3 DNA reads TGTGCCAGCAGCGAGGGGGGCGGGGGCTCCTACGAGCAGTACTTC.

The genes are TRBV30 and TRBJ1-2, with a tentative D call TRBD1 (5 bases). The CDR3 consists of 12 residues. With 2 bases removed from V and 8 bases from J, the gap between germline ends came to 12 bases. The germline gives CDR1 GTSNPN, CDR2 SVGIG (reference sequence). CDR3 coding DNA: TGTGCCTGGAGTCCTGGGGGGTACGGCTACACCTTC. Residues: CAWSPGGYGYTF.